Listed below are T cell receptor beta chains from one sample, sequenced in a study of cytotoxic CD8 clonotypes in ibrutinib-treated CLL. The method was immunoSEQ multiplex PCR; TCRdb's version includes in-frame clones alone and lacks a portion of them. Of 25,000 to 30,000 clones in the sample, approximately 71% are singletons; the top ten hold approximately 50%. The specimen comprised PBMCs, sampled after 24 months of ibrutinib treatment. The origin of the receptors is a human donor with chronic lymphocytic leukemia. Each CDR3 is given with its conserved first and last residue. D genes are given only for firm matches. Expanded clones get a size class; other rows say once, few or many, or leave the size out.

D gene: .; J gene: TRBJ2-2; V gene: TRBV11-2; clone size: .; CDR3 DNA: TGTGCCAGCAGCACCCGGGAGTTACCGAACACCGGGGAGCTGTTTTTT; CDR3 protein: CASSTRELPNTGELFF
D gene: .; J gene: TRBJ2-2; V gene: TRBV9; clone size: .; CDR3 DNA: TGTGCCAGCAGCGTTGACACAGGGAACACCGGGGAGCTGTTTTTT; CDR3 protein: CASSVDTGNTGELFF
D gene: TRBD1; J gene: TRBJ2-1; V gene: TRBV9; clone size: .; CDR3 DNA: TGTGCCAGCAGCCTCAGGGGGCTGGAGTCCTACAATGAGCAGTTCTTC; CDR3 protein: CASSLRGLESYNEQFF
D gene: .; J gene: TRBJ1-3; V gene: TRBV5-8; clone size: .; CDR3 DNA: TGTGCCAGCAGCTTAAGGGGGGCTGGAAACACCATATATTTT; CDR3 protein: CASSLRGAGNTIYF
D gene: .; J gene: TRBJ2-5; V gene: TRBV7-2; clone size: .; CDR3 DNA: TGTGCCAGCAGCACAACTAGGGCGGGGGAGACCCAGTACTTC; CDR3 protein: CASSTTRAGETQYF
D gene: .; J gene: TRBJ1-1; V gene: TRBV28; clone size: .; CDR3 DNA: TGTGCCAGCAGTCAACAGGGTAACACTGAAGCTTTCTTT; CDR3 protein: CASSQQGNTEAFF
D gene: .; J gene: TRBJ1-6; V gene: TRBV9; clone size: few; CDR3 DNA: TGTGCCAGCAGCGTAGATTCTGACGGCAGGTTGTCACCCCTCCACTTT; CDR3 protein: CASSVDSDGRLSPLHF
D gene: .; J gene: TRBJ2-2; V gene: TRBV2; clone size: .; CDR3 DNA: TGTGCCAGCAACCGAGGGGGGTCAGCCGGGGAGCTGTTTTTT; CDR3 protein: CASNRGGSAGELFF
D gene: TRBD1; J gene: TRBJ2-1; V gene: TRBV27; clone size: .; CDR3 DNA: TGTGCCAGCAGGGGGGGACAGGGGGCCTACAATGAGCAGTTCTTC; CDR3 protein: CASRGGQGAYNEQFF
D gene: .; J gene: TRBJ1-2; V gene: TRBV29-1; clone size: .; CDR3 DNA: TGCAGCGCCAGGGAATACAACTATGGCTACACCTTC; CDR3 protein: CSAREYNYGYTF
D gene: TRBD1; J gene: TRBJ1-4; V gene: TRBV5-6; clone size: few; CDR3 DNA: TGTGCCAGCAGCTTCGGGACAGGGAGTAACGAAAAACTGTTTTTT; CDR3 protein: CASSFGTGSNEKLFF
D gene: .; J gene: TRBJ1-2; V gene: TRBV28; clone size: few; CDR3 DNA: TGTGCCAGCTACGGGGGGCGCGGCTATGGCTACACCTTC; CDR3 protein: CASYGGRGYGYTF
D gene: .; J gene: TRBJ2-6; V gene: TRBV6-1; clone size: .; CDR3 DNA: TGTGCCAGCAGTGCGGGTTCTGGGGCCAACGTCCTGACTTTC; CDR3 protein: CASSAGSGANVLTF
D gene: .; J gene: TRBJ2-1; V gene: TRBV15; clone size: .; CDR3 DNA: TGTGCCACCAGCAGAGATGGGGAGAGCTCCTACAATGAGCAGTTCTTC; CDR3 protein: CATSRDGESSYNEQFF
D gene: .; J gene: TRBJ2-2; V gene: TRBV18; clone size: .; CDR3 DNA: TGTGCCAGCTCACCCCTCGTCGGAACCGGGGAGCTGTTTTTT; CDR3 protein: CASSPLVGTGELFF
D gene: TRBD2; J gene: TRBJ2-3; V gene: TRBV10-2; clone size: .; CDR3 DNA: TGCGCCAGCAGTGTAAGCGGGGGGGGAGATACGCAGTATTTT; CDR3 protein: CASSVSGGGDTQYF
D gene: .; J gene: TRBJ2-7; V gene: TRBV21-1; clone size: .; CDR3 DNA: TGTGCCAGCAGCAATAGGACTGCCCACGAGCAGTACTTC; CDR3 protein: CASSNRTAHEQYF
D gene: TRBD2; J gene: TRBJ2-3; V gene: TRBV28; clone size: .; CDR3 DNA: TGTGCCAGCAGTTCACTAGCGGGGGAGAGGGGTACGCAGTATTTT; CDR3 protein: CASSSLAGERGTQYF
D gene: .; J gene: TRBJ2-7; V gene: TRBV30; clone size: many; CDR3 DNA: TGTGCCTGGGGTCACGGGAGCTACGAGCAGTACTTC; CDR3 protein: CAWGHGSYEQYF
D gene: .; J gene: TRBJ2-7; V gene: TRBV7-2; clone size: .; CDR3 DNA: TGTGCCAGCTCGGAAAGAACCTACGAGCAGTACTTC; CDR3 protein: CASSERTYEQYF
D gene: .; J gene: TRBJ2-2; V gene: TRBV9; clone size: .; CDR3 DNA: TGTGCCAGCAGCGTAGGCACCATGGCAGCCCTGAACACCGGGGAGCTGTTTTTT; CDR3 protein: CASSVGTMAALNTGELFF
D gene: .; J gene: TRBJ1-4; V gene: TRBV25-1; clone size: .; CDR3 DNA: TGTGCCAGCAGTGGAGAGGGTTCGGGCCCAGCGAACGAAAAACTGTTTTTT; CDR3 protein: CASSGEGSGPANEKLFF
D gene: TRBD2; J gene: TRBJ2-3; V gene: TRBV7-3; clone size: .; CDR3 DNA: TGTGCCAGCAGCCCCTTAGCGGGGGCTAGCACAGATACGCAGTATTTT; CDR3 protein: CASSPLAGASTDTQYF
D gene: .; J gene: TRBJ2-2; V gene: TRBV10-2; clone size: .; CDR3 DNA: TGCGCCAGCAGTGAGGCCCAGTTGTTGGGGGCGGGGACCGGGGAGCTGTTTTTT; CDR3 protein: CASSEAQLLGAGTGELFF
D gene: .; J gene: TRBJ2-7; V gene: TRBV5-1; clone size: .; CDR3 DNA: TGCGCCAGCAGTTTGCGGAGGGAGGAGCAGTACTTC; CDR3 protein: CASSLRREEQYF
D gene: TRBD2; J gene: TRBJ2-4; V gene: TRBV6-1; clone size: .; CDR3 DNA: TGTGCCAGCAGTCCAGGGACTAGTTGGAACATTCAGTACTTC; CDR3 protein: CASSPGTSWNIQYF
D gene: TRBD2; J gene: TRBJ2-2; V gene: TRBV6-6; clone size: .; CDR3 DNA: TGTGCCAGCAGCCCCCAGCGGGGGGGCCAATCTGGGGAGCTGTTTTTT; CDR3 protein: CASSPQRGGQSGELFF
D gene: .; J gene: TRBJ1-3; V gene: TRBV6-6; clone size: .; CDR3 DNA: TGTGCCAGCAGTTACTCCGGACAGTCTGGAAACACCATATATTTT; CDR3 protein: CASSYSGQSGNTIYF
D gene: TRBD1; J gene: TRBJ1-3; V gene: TRBV6-6; clone size: .; CDR3 DNA: TGTGCCATAAGGCAGGGGGCGAGGGGAAACACCATATATTTT; CDR3 protein: CAIRQGARGNTIYF
D gene: .; J gene: TRBJ1-5; V gene: TRBV15; clone size: .; CDR3 DNA: TGTGCCACCAGTATAGCACAGGGCCGACCCTCTAAGAGGCCCCAGCATTTT; CDR3 protein: CATSIAQGRPSKRPQHF
D gene: .; J gene: TRBJ1-2; V gene: TRBV2; clone size: .; CDR3 DNA: TGTGCCAGCAGTGTCTACAGGGAGAGCTACACCTTC; CDR3 protein: CASSVYRESYTF
D gene: .; J gene: TRBJ1-1; V gene: TRBV19; clone size: few; CDR3 DNA: TGTGCCAGTAGGATCCAACAGGGACACAAGACTGAAGCTTTCTTT; CDR3 protein: CASRIQQGHKTEAFF
D gene: TRBD1; J gene: TRBJ1-2; V gene: TRBV5-1; clone size: .; CDR3 DNA: TGCGCCAGCAGCTCCTTAGGGGGCGGCTACACCTTC; CDR3 protein: CASSSLGGGYTF
D gene: .; J gene: TRBJ2-1; V gene: TRBV28; clone size: once; CDR3 DNA: TGTGCCAGCAGTTCCCCCCCACTAGGTACCTACAATGAGCAGTTCTTC; CDR3 protein: CASSSPPLGTYNEQFF
D gene: .; J gene: TRBJ2-7; V gene: TRBV11-2; clone size: .; CDR3 DNA: TGTGCCAGCAGCCCGATACGACAGGACGAGCAGTACTTC; CDR3 protein: CASSPIRQDEQYF
D gene: .; J gene: TRBJ2-6; V gene: TRBV2; clone size: .; CDR3 DNA: TGTGCCAGCGTTATGGGGGGCTCTGGGGCCAACGTCCTGACTTTC; CDR3 protein: CASVMGGSGANVLTF
D gene: .; J gene: TRBJ1-2; V gene: TRBV5-1; clone size: .; CDR3 DNA: TGCGCCAGCAGCTTGTCCGGGGCCAACTATGGCTACACCTTC; CDR3 protein: CASSLSGANYGYTF
D gene: .; J gene: TRBJ2-3; V gene: TRBV10-3; clone size: .; CDR3 DNA: TGTGCCAGCAGCCTAGACGGTTCTAGCACAGATACGCAGTATTTT; CDR3 protein: CASSLDGSSTDTQYF
D gene: TRBD1; J gene: TRBJ2-6; V gene: TRBV7-2; clone size: .; CDR3 DNA: TGTGCCAGCAGCTTGTTCCAGGGGGCGCTCGGGGCCAACGTCCTGACTTTC; CDR3 protein: CASSLFQGALGANVLTF
D gene: TRBD2; J gene: TRBJ2-5; V gene: TRBV19; clone size: .; CDR3 DNA: TGTGCCAGTAGCCTTAGCGGGGGGGCCCCCGAGACCCAGTACTTC; CDR3 protein: CASSLSGGAPETQYF
D gene: TRBD1; J gene: TRBJ1-2; V gene: TRBV13; clone size: once; CDR3 DNA: TGTGCCAGCAGCAAAGGGGGCTCGGTGCTTGGCTACACCTTC; CDR3 protein: CASSKGGSVLGYTF
D gene: .; J gene: TRBJ1-1; V gene: TRBV4-3; clone size: once; CDR3 DNA: TGCGCCAGCAGCCAAAGTGAAAGGGTGAACACTGAAGCTTTCTTT; CDR3 protein: CASSQSERVNTEAFF
D gene: .; J gene: TRBJ1-3; V gene: TRBV18; clone size: .; CDR3 DNA: TGTGCCAGCTCACCCCAGGGGAATACTGGAAACACCATATATTTT; CDR3 protein: CASSPQGNTGNTIYF
D gene: .; J gene: TRBJ1-5; V gene: TRBV28; clone size: .; CDR3 DNA: TGTGCCAGCAATCGGGGGGCCCGTAGCAATCAGCCCCAGCATTTT; CDR3 protein: CASNRGARSNQPQHF
D gene: .; J gene: TRBJ2-5; V gene: TRBV15; clone size: .; CDR3 DNA: TGTGCCACCAGCAGAGATAGGCAGCTTCAAGAGACCCAGTACTTC; CDR3 protein: CATSRDRQLQETQYF
D gene: .; J gene: TRBJ1-1; V gene: TRBV25-1; clone size: .; CDR3 DNA: TGTGCCAGCAGTGAATATAACACTGAAGCTTTCTTT; CDR3 protein: CASSEYNTEAFF
D gene: .; J gene: TRBJ2-1; V gene: TRBV6-5; clone size: few; CDR3 DNA: TGTGCCAGCAGTTCTCCCGGGACACTGGCGACTGAGCAGTTCTTC; CDR3 protein: CASSSPGTLATEQFF
D gene: .; J gene: TRBJ1-2; V gene: TRBV21-1; clone size: .; CDR3 DNA: TGTGCCAGCAGGCCTAAGCAGGGGTCCTATGGCTACACCTTC; CDR3 protein: CASRPKQGSYGYTF
D gene: .; J gene: TRBJ1-2; V gene: TRBV20-1; clone size: medium-sized; CDR3 DNA: TGCAGTGCTATGGGACACCGATACTACACCTTC; CDR3 protein: CSAMGHRYYTF
D gene: .; J gene: TRBJ2-7; V gene: TRBV6-1; clone size: few; CDR3 DNA: TGTGCCAGCCTACTAGGAGACAGCCGCTACGAGCAGTACTTC; CDR3 protein: CASLLGDSRYEQYF
D gene: TRBD1; J gene: TRBJ2-5; V gene: TRBV7-2; clone size: .; CDR3 DNA: TGTGCCAGCAGCTTAGGGGGACAGGGCCAAGAGACCCAGTACTTC; CDR3 protein: CASSLGGQGQETQYF
D gene: .; J gene: TRBJ1-5; V gene: TRBV28; clone size: .; CDR3 DNA: TGTGCCAGCAGTTTAATAATGGGGCCCCAGCATTTT; CDR3 protein: CASSLIMGPQHF
D gene: TRBD1; J gene: TRBJ2-2; V gene: TRBV19; clone size: few; CDR3 DNA: TGTGCCAGTAGTAAAGCCCGCAGGGGGCGCTTCGACACCGGGGAGCTGTTTTTT; CDR3 protein: CASSKARRGRFDTGELFF
D gene: .; J gene: TRBJ1-1; V gene: TRBV7-3; clone size: .; CDR3 DNA: TGTGCCAGCAGCTTAACAGGGGACCGCGCTGAAGCTTTCTTT; CDR3 protein: CASSLTGDRAEAFF
D gene: .; J gene: TRBJ2-7; V gene: TRBV19; clone size: many; CDR3 DNA: TGTGCCAGTAGTATAGCGGGGGAATACGAGCAGTACTTC; CDR3 protein: CASSIAGEYEQYF
D gene: TRBD1; J gene: TRBJ1-3; V gene: TRBV5-1; clone size: .; CDR3 DNA: TGCGCCAGCAGCAGGACAGGGGGGAATTCTGGAAACACCATATATTTT; CDR3 protein: CASSRTGGNSGNTIYF